The entry below describes one TCR beta chain. Antigen specificity is unknown. The data originate from a study of T cells in localized non-small cell lung cancer. Study-wide results and limits: Adjacent lung was found to contain a median about 62 of the top 100 tumor clones. Higher blood T cell density tracked longer overall survival.

Profiling relied on immunoSEQ multiplex PCR, and the TCRdb table lists in-frame clones only, not all of them. The sample shows tens of thousands of clones, roughly 77% of them seen only once. The germline V and J ends were trimmed by 2 bases and 6 bases, with 8 bases remaining between them. CDR3 length: 13 residues. The V gene's germline CDR1 is MNHNS and CDR2 SASEGT. The starting material was PBMCs, obtained before any cancer treatment. The receptor comes from a woman aged 35 to 75 with stage II squamous cell lung carcinoma. This chain links TRBV6-1 with TRBJ1-5; D gene ambiguous. CDR3 amino acids: CASSELRGQPQHF. The CDR3 nucleotides are TGTGCCAGCAGTGAACTCCGGGGTCAGCCCCAGCATTTT.